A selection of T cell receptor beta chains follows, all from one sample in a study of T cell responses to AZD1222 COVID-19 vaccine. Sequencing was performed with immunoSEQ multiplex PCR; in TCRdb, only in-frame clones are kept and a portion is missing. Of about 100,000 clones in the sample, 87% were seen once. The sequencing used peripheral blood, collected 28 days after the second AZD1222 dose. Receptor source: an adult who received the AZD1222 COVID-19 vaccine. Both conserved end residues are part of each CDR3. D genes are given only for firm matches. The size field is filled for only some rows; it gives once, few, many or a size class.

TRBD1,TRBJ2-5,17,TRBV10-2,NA,CASSDPGQGGRGETQYF,TGCGCCAGCAGTGACCCGGGACAGGGGGGACGGGGAGAGACCCAGTACTTC
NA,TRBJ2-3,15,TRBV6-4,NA,CASSGSAGGTDTQYF,TGTGCCAGCAGTGGATCGGCAGGGGGCACAGATACGCAGTATTTT
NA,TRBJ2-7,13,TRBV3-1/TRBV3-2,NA,CASSSFPGVEQYF,TGTGCCAGCAGCTCCTTCCCCGGGGTCGAGCAGTACTTC
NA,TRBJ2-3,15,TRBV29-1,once,CSVESWGASTDTQYF,TGCAGCGTTGAGAGCTGGGGGGCCAGCACAGATACGCAGTATTTT
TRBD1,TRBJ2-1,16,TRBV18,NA,CASSPRTGVTYNEQFF,TGTGCCAGCTCACCCAGGACAGGGGTAACCTACAATGAGCAGTTCTTC
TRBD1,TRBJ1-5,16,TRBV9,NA,CASSEGETGSNQPQHF,TGTGCCAGCAGCGAGGGGGAGACAGGGTCCAATCAGCCCCAGCATTTT
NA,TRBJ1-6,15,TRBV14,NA,CASSPRRQGDSPLHF,TGTGCCAGCAGCCCCCGACGGCAGGGAGATTCACCCCTCCACTTT
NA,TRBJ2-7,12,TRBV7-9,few,CASSPEGYEQYF,TGTGCCAGCAGCCCAGAGGGATACGAGCAGTACTTC
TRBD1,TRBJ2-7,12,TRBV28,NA,CATQGQGYEQYF,TGTGCCACTCAGGGACAGGGATACGAGCAGTACTTC
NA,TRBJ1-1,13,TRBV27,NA,CASRLTRTTEAFF,TGTGCCAGCAGACTCACACGGACCACTGAAGCTTTCTTT
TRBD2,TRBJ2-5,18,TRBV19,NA,CASSPGLAGGSSGETQYF,TGTGCCAGTAGTCCAGGACTAGCGGGGGGCTCGTCCGGGGAGACCCAGTACTTC
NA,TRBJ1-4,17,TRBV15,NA,CATSSADPWATNEKLFF,TGTGCCACCAGCAGTGCTGATCCCTGGGCAACTAATGAAAAACTGTTTTTT
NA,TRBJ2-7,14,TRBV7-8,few,CASSPRGAAYEQYF,TGTGCCAGCAGCCCCCGGGGGGCCGCCTACGAGCAGTACTTC
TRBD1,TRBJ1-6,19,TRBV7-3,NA,CASSLRPHVRGTDNSPLHF,TGTGCCAGCAGCTTAAGACCGCACGTCCGCGGGACAGATAATTCACCCCTCCACTTT
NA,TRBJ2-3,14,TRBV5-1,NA,CASSLPTRVDTQYF,TGCGCCAGCAGCCTCCCCACTAGAGTAGATACGCAGTATTTT
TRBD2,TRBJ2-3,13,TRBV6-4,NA,CASSTGGADTQYF,TGTGCCAGCAGTACGGGGGGAGCAGATACGCAGTATTTT
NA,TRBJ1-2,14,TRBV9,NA,CASSPQTEGYGYTF,TGTGCCAGCAGCCCTCAGACCGAGGGGTATGGCTACACCTTC
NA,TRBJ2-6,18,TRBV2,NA,CASSAQGHPISGANVLTF,TGTGCCAGCAGTGCCCAGGGACACCCTATCTCTGGGGCCAACGTCCTGACTTTC
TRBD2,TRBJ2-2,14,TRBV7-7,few,CASSPGLFTGELFF,TGTGCTAGCAGCCCGGGACTATTCACCGGGGAGCTGTTTTTT
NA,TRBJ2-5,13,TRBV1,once,CTSSQDHGETQYF,TGCACCAGCAGCCAAGACCACGGAGAGACCCAGTACTTC
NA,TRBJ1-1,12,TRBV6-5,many,CASQTGNTEAFF,TGTGCCAGCCAGACGGGGAACACTGAAGCTTTCTTT